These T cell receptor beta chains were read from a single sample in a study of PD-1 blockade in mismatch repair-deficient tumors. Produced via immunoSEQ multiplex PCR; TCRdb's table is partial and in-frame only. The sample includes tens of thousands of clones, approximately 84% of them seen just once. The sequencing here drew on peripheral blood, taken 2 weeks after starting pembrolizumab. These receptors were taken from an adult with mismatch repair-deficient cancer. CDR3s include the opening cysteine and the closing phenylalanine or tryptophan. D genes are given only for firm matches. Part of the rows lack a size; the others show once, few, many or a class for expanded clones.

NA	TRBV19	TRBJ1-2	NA	TGTGCCAGTAGTCCCCCCCAGGCTTCCATCCGTCGTGGCTACACCTTC	CASSPPQASIRRGYTF
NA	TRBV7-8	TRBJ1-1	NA	TGTGCCAGCAGCCTTTTCTATGAGAACACTGAAGCTTTCTTT	CASSLFYENTEAFF
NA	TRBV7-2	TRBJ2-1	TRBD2	TGTGCCAGCAGCTTAGTTGGGGAATTAGCGGGAGGGCCCTACAATGAGCAGTTCTTC	CASSLVGELAGGPYNEQFF
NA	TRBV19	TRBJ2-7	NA	TGTGCCAGTAGTGAACAACAGGTTAGCTCCTACGAGCAGTACTTC	CASSEQQVSSYEQYF
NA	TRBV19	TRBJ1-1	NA	TGTGCCAGTAGTACCTACAGGGAAATGAACACTGAAGCTTTCTTT	CASSTYREMNTEAFF
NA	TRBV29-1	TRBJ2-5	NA	TGCAGCGTTGTGGGAAAACAAGAGACCCAGTACTTC	CSVVGKQETQYF
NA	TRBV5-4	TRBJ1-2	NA	TGTGCCAGCAGCCAAGACGCAGGGTACAACTATGGCTACACCTTC	CASSQDAGYNYGYTF
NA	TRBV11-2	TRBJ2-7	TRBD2	TGTGCCAGCAGCTCACGGACTAGCGGGTACGAGCAGTACTTC	CASSSRTSGYEQYF
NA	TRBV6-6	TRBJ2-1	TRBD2	TGTGCCAGCAAGGAGACTAGCGGGACGGGTGAGCAGTTCTTC	CASKETSGTGEQFF
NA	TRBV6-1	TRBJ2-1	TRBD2	TGTGCCGGGGAGGGACCCCCCGACGATGAGCAGTTCTTC	CAGEGPPDDEQFF
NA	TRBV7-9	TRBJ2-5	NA	TGTGCCAGCAGCTTAGCGGATGATTGGAAGACCCAGTACTTC	CASSLADDWKTQYF
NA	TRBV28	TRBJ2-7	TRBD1	TGTGCCAGCAGTTTAGGACACAGGGGACGGCAGTACTTC	CASSLGHRGRQYF
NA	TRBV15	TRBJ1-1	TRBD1	TGTGCCACCAGCCCCAGGGGGGGCACTGAAGCTTTCTTT	CATSPRGGTEAFF
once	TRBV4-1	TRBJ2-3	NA	TGCGCCAGCAGCCAAGCGCGGCTCCGTGACAGCAAGTCCACAGATACGCAGTATTTT	CASSQARLRDSKSTDTQYF
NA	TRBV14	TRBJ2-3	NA	TGTGCCAGCAGCCCGCGTGGAGATACGCAGTATTTT	CASSPRGDTQYF
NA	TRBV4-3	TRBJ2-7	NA	TGCGCCAGCAGCCAAGTGGCAGGGCAAGGTAGGGAGCAGTACTTC	CASSQVAGQGREQYF
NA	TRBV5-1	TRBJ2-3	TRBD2	TGCGCCAGCAGCTTGTTGGGGCTAGCGGAAAACACAGATACGCAGTATTTT	CASSLLGLAENTDTQYF
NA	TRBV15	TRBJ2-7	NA	TGTGCCACCAGCAGAGATCCGGGGGGCGCGGACGAGCAGTACTTC	CATSRDPGGADEQYF
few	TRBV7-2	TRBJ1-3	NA	TGTGCCAGCAGCGAACGGGTCAGCTCTGGAAACACCATATATTTT	CASSERVSSGNTIYF
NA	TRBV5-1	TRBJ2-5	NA	TGCGCCAGCAGCCCCCGCAGGGAAGAGACCCAGTACTTC	CASSPRREETQYF
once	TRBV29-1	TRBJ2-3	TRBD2	TGCAGCGTTGAGAGCGGGATCGGCACAGATACGCAGTATTTT	CSVESGIGTDTQYF
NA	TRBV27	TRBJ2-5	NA	TGTGCCAGCAGTTTTCTCGGCAGTGTGGAGACCCAGTACTTC	CASSFLGSVETQYF
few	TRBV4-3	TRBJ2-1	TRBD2	TGCGCCAGCAGCCCGAGTGGTCTAGCGGGAGAGGGTGAGCAGTTCTTC	CASSPSGLAGEGEQFF
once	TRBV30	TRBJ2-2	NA	TGTGCCTGCCAATCCGGTGAGCTGTTTTTT	CACQSGELFF
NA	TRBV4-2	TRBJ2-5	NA	TGTGCCAGCAGCCGGACAGCGGGATCCTTGGAGACCCAGTACTTC	CASSRTAGSLETQYF
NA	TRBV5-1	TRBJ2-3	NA	TGCGCCAGCAGCCATCCGGGACTTAGCGATACGCAGTATTTT	CASSHPGLSDTQYF
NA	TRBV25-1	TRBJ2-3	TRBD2	TGTGCCAGCAGTGAATATTCGCTAGCGGGAGATACGCAGTATTTT	CASSEYSLAGDTQYF
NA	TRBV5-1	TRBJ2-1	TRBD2	TGCGCCAGCAGCTTGAGTACTAGCGGGAGTGGGCATGAGCAGTTCTTC	CASSLSTSGSGHEQFF
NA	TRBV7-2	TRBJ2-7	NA	TGTGCCAGCAGCTTAGTATTGGGGGGTGTCGAGCAGTACTTC	CASSLVLGGVEQYF
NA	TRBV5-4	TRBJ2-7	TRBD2	TGTGCCAGCAGCCAAGATTTACAGCGGGAGGGCCATCCCTCCGAGCAGTACTTC	CASSQDLQREGHPSEQYF
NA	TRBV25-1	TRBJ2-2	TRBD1	TGTGCCTCCAACTCGGGACAGGGGGACACCGGGGAGCTGTTTTTT	CASNSGQGDTGELFF
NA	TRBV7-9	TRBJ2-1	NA	TGTGCCAGCAGCTTCGGTTGGTCAGTCCATGAGCAGTTCTTC	CASSFGWSVHEQFF
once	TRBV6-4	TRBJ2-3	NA	TGTGCCAGCAGGGACCGGGACAGGGGAGATCATCCCGGGACTAGCGGAAACACAGATACGCAGTATTTT	CASRDRDRGDHPGTSGNTDTQYF
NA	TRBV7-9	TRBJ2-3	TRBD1	TGTGCCAGCAGCTTAGCTCAGACAGGGGGCTCATACACAGATACGCAGTATTTT	CASSLAQTGGSYTDTQYF